The 13 T cell receptor beta chains listed next were all sequenced from one sample in a study of regulatory T cells in long-lasting Graves disease. In building TCR beta libraries, iRepertoire HTBI primers were used together with Arm-PCR of CDR3 regions. TCRdb re-derived calls from the multiplex PCR reads in MiXCR, one entry per CDR3 protein. The table has 580,000 or so distinct CDR3 sequences, about 16% seen once; the top ten hold 12%. As to time point: newly diagnosed GD, antithyroid drugs for less than 3 months. PBMC-derived RNA was used for the TCR library. These data were also filed under a second study, of T cells in Graves' hyperthyroidism and ophthalmopathy.

Sequencing used peripheral blood mononuclear cells (PBMCs), obtained at new diagnosis, from a patient treated with antithyroid drugs. The receptors were sampled from a man aged 18 to 30 with Graves disease.

This clonotype was detected many times. The J gene is TRBJ2-7, the V gene TRBV20-1; TRBD2 might be the D (6 bases). The germline CDR1 and CDR2 sequences are DFQATT and SNEGSKA (reference sequence). The V and J ends lost 0 bases and 4 bases respectively, with 10 bases between them. The CDR3 totals 13 residues. This chain's CDR3 is CSARDTSNYEQYF. In DNA form, the CDR3 reads TGCAGTGCTAGAGATACTAGCAATTACGAGCAGTACTTC.

The chain is built from TRBV5-1 and TRBJ2-6; 9 bases fit TRBD1. V lost 4 bases to trimming and J lost 1 base; unmatched junction nucleotides: 3. The CDR3 has 16 amino acids. Germline loops: CDR1 SGHRS, CDR2 YFSETQ. The CDR3 DNA is TGCGCCAGCAGCCAAGGGACAGGGTCTGGGGCCAACGTCCTGACTTTC. Protein: CASSQGTGSGANVLTF.

V usage is TRBV9 and J usage is TRBJ2-2; D is unclear. In germline, CDR1 is SGDLS, CDR2 YYNGEE. The germline V and J ends were trimmed by 1 base and 4 bases, with 5 bases remaining between them. This CDR3 has 13 amino acids. The CDR3 coding sequence is TGTGCCAGCAGCGTATATTCCACCGGGGAGCTGTTTTTT. Translation gives CASSVYSTGELFF.

This clonotype was recorded many times. The chain combines TRBV5-1 with TRBJ2-1; TRBD2 matches at 10 bases. The CDR3 runs 16 residues. CDR1 is SGHRS, CDR2 YFSETQ, per germline. V dropped 4 bases and J dropped 1; count of bases not matched to a gene: 5. The CDR3 DNA is TGCGCCAGCAGCCCCGGACTAGCGGAGTCCTACAATGAGCAGTTCTTC. This encodes CASSPGLAESYNEQFF. Variable domain in full (rest from reference TRBV5-1 and TRBJ2-1): KAGVTQTPRYLIKTRGQQVTLSCSPISGHRSVSWYQQTPGQGLQFLFEYFSETQRNKGNFPGRFSGRQFSNSRSEMNVSTLELGDSALYLCASSPGLAESYNEQFFGPGTRLTVL.

This clonotype was found a few times. The V and J genes are TRBV20-1 and TRBJ1-5, with D possibly TRBD1 on 6 matching bases. V shed 6 bases and J shed 9 bases, with 18 bases lying between them. Per germline, CDR1 DFQATT and CDR2 SNEGSKA (reference sequence). The CDR3 runs 13 residues. Here the CDR3 reads CSAPPKTGRPQHF. CDR3 bases: TGCAGTGCCCCGCCCAAAACAGGGAGGCCCCAGCATTTT.

This clonotype was observed at least ten times. The rearrangement uses TRBV20-1 and TRBJ1-1; 7 bases fit TRBD1. The germline gives CDR1 DFQATT, CDR2 SNEGSKA (reference sequence). CDR3 size: 13 residues. The V segment lost 5 bases and the J segment 4 bases; nucleotides outside the gene matches: 7. CDR3 nucleotides: TGCAGTGCTCCTGGACAGGAGGGCACTGAAGCTTTCTTT. Translation: CSAPGQEGTEAFF.

The sample holds a few counts of this clonotype. The chain employs TRBV6-5 and TRBJ2-2, with D perhaps TRBD1 (5 bases). The CDR3 is made up of 16 amino acids. Germline V lookup: CDR1 MNHEY, CDR2 SVGAGI. V lost 0 bases and J lost 6, with 14 bases in between. This CDR3 reads CASSYSGHPTPGELFF. In DNA form, the CDR3 reads TGTGCCAGCAGTTACTCTGGACACCCAACCCCCGGGGAGCTGTTTTTT.

The chain combines TRBV18 with TRBJ1-5; D is undetermined. The CDR3 has 12 residues. Germline V gene data show CDR1 as KGHSH and CDR2 as LQKENI. The V end lost 2 bases, the J end lost 5 bases, and 4 bases lay between the germline ends. CDR3 bases: TGTGCCAGCTCACCAGAGGATCAGCCCCAGCATTTT. Translating it yields CASSPEDQPQHF. Using reference TRBV18 and TRBJ1-5 for the parts outside the CDR3, the full variable domain is NAGVMQNPRHLVRRRGQEARLRCSPMKGHSHVYWYRQLPEEGLKFMVYLQKENIIDESGMPKERFSAEFPKEGPSILRIQQVVRGDSAAYFCASSPEDQPQHFGDGTRLSIL.

The chain carries TRBV7-2 and TRBJ2-1; 8 nucleotides line up with TRBD1. The V gene's germline CDR1 is SGHTA and CDR2 FQGNSA. The V gene end was trimmed by 7 bases and the J gene end by 8 bases; junction bases not matched to a gene: 16. This CDR3 has 16 residues. The CDR3 coding sequence is TGTGCCAGCAAACTCGGTTACTTGGACAGGGAGGATGAGCAGTTCTTC. This translates into CASKLGYLDREDEQFF.

The chain has TRBV7-2 and TRBJ1-2; perhaps TRBD1 as D (6 bases). Between the trimmed V and J ends, which lost 7 bases and 4 bases, there was a span of 22 bases. The germline V gene has CDR1 SGHTA and CDR2 FQGNSA. The CDR3 has 16 amino acids. The CDR3 region is CASTSTGNRVSYGYTF. Written as DNA, the CDR3 is TGTGCCAGCACCTCTACCGGGAACAGGGTTAGCTATGGCTACACCTTC.

This clonotype occurred a few times. The chain joins TRBV12-5 to TRBJ2-1; maybe TRBD2 (6 bases). The CDR3 contains 17 residues. The germline V gene has CDR1 LGHNT and CDR2 FRNRAP. Trimming shortened V by 3 bases and J by 0 bases, and 15 bases separated the two germline ends. The CDR3 here is CASGFIPAGSSYNEQFF. The DNA for the CDR3 is TGTGCTAGTGGTTTTATACCCGCGGGGAGCTCCTACAATGAGCAGTTCTTC. Using reference TRBV12-5 and TRBJ2-1 for the parts outside the CDR3, the full variable domain is DARVTQTPRHKVTEMGQEVTMRCQPILGHNTVFWYRQTMMQGLELLAYFRNRAPLDDSGMPKDRFSAEMPDATLATLKIQPSEPRDSAVYFCASGFIPAGSSYNEQFFGPGTRLTVL.

This clonotype was observed at least ten times. CDR3 sequence (DNA): TGCAGTGCTAGAGATACTAGCGGGAGGGTGAACACCGGGGAGCTGTTTTTT. It translates to CSARDTSGRVNTGELFF. V gene TRBV20-1 combines with J gene TRBJ2-2; TRBD2 agrees at 13 bases. From germline, CDR1 is DFQATT and CDR2 SNEGSKA (reference sequence). With 0 bases clipped from V and 1 base from J, the junction kept 2 bases outside the gene matches. The CDR3 runs to 17 residues.

Many counts were recorded for this clonotype. This chain uses TRBV12-3 or TRBV12-4 with TRBJ2-6; D perhaps matches TRBD2 (5 bases). This CDR3 comprises 17 residues. V lost 5 bases, J lost 4 bases, and 18 bases lay in between. The CDR3 here is CASSASGLSGGANVLTF. In DNA, the CDR3 is TGTGCCAGCAGTGCGTCGGGTTTGTCGGGGGGGGCCAACGTCCTGACTTTC.